One and the same sample provided the 10 T cell receptor beta chains below, sequenced in a study of T-cell memory formation after mild COVID-19. From the 5' RACE reads, TCRdb called clonotypes with MiXCR, one entry per CDR3 protein. The sample shows under 250,000 distinct CDR3 sequences, roughly a tenth of them seen only once. The sample comprised PBMCs or a T cell subset sorted from them (not recorded which). All receptors derive from a man in his late teens or twenties who had mild COVID-19 (a few samples of this study predate the infection). Cell type and time point are not known.

This clonotype was counted a few times. The chain links TRBV6-6 to TRBJ1-6; TRBD1 matches 11 bases. The CDR3 is 19 amino acids. With V trimmed by 5 bases and J by 0 bases, 9 bases remained unmatched. CDR1 is MNHNY, CDR2 SVGAGI, per germline (reference sequence). The CDR3 loop is CASSRGQGASSSYNSPLHF. CDR3 coding DNA: TGTGCCAGCAGTCGTGGACAGGGGGCGTCGAGCTCCTATAATTCACCCCTCCACTTT.

The rearrangement links TRBV15 to TRBJ1-2; the match to TRBD1 covers 9 bases. V shed 6 bases and J 14 bases; nucleotides not matched to a gene: 10. The CDR3 is 12 amino acids. CDR1 and CDR2 (germline): LNHNV, YYDKDF (reference sequence). The CDR3 DNA is TGTGCCACCAGGGGACAGGGCCTACCCCCGACCTTC. It encodes CATRGQGLPPTF.

Only a few counts were recorded for this clonotype. The genes are TRBV2 and TRBJ2-3; a possible D gene is TRBD1 (5 bases). V lost 8 bases and J lost 4, with 19 bases in between. The CDR3 runs to 15 residues. Looked up from germline, CDR1 is SNHLY and CDR2 is FYNNEI. CDR3 nucleotide sequence: TGTGCCAGCGACGGACACAAAAACCGACCAGATACGCAGTATTTT. Translated, it gives CASDGHKNRPDTQYF.

The chain carries TRBV5-1 and TRBJ1-1, with D maybe TRBD1 (6 bases). V gave up 4 bases and J gave up 5 bases, with 12 bases separating them. Germline assignment: CDR1 SGHRS and CDR2 YFSETQ. CDR3 size: 13 residues. CDR3 coding DNA: TGCGCCAGCAGCCGACAGGACGGTACTGAAGCTTTCTTT. This codes for CASSRQDGTEAFF.

This clonotype was observed at least ten times. The rearrangement joins TRBV27 to TRBJ2-2, with D unresolved. V lost 2 bases, J lost 4 bases, and 17 bases lay in between. Germline V gives CDR1 MNHEY, CDR2 SMNVEV (reference sequence). This CDR3 spans 17 amino acids. This CDR3 is CASSLDYGRSITGELFF. CDR3 in DNA: TGTGCCAGCAGTTTAGATTATGGGCGGTCGATCACCGGGGAGCTGTTTTTT.

This clonotype was counted between two and nine times. The rearrangement links TRBV7-2 to TRBJ1-2, with 11 bases identical to TRBD1. CDR1 is SGHTA and CDR2 is FQGNSA in the germline V gene. J was trimmed by 5 bases and V by 6 bases; bases with no gene match: 8. There are 15 residues in the CDR3. CDR3 protein: CASRRTGGEGYGYTF. The CDR3 nucleotides read TGTGCCAGCAGGCGGACAGGGGGCGAAGGGTATGGCTACACCTTC.

Ten or more counts support this clonotype. This sequence joins TRBV18 and TRBJ2-3, with 7 bases aligning to TRBD1. The germline V gene encodes CDR1 KGHSH and CDR2 LQKENI. The CDR3 covers 13 residues. Trimming at V came to 3 bases and at J to 4 bases, leaving 1 base not matched to a gene. CDR3 sequence reads: CASSPTGADTQYF. DNA for the CDR3: TGTGCCAGCTCACCCACAGGGGCAGATACGCAGTATTTT.

This clonotype has just a few counts. This chain connects TRBV28 to TRBJ2-3; possibly TRBD2 for D (5 bases). Trimming removed 6 bases from V and 11 bases from J, with 18 bases in between. The length of the CDR3 is 13 residues. Looked up from germline, CDR1 is MDHEN and CDR2 is SYDVKM. The CDR3 DNA is TGTGCCAGCAGGTCTCAGACTGGGGAGAGGCAGTATTTT. Its protein is CASRSQTGERQYF.

This clonotype has just a few counts. This chain connects TRBV5-1 to TRBJ1-2; D is uncertain. The CDR3 covers 14 residues. V lost 1 base and J 0 bases, leaving 7 bases between the germline ends. The germline V gene encodes CDR1 SGHRS and CDR2 YFSETQ. The CDR3 loop reads CASSLTPPNYGYTF. In DNA, the CDR3 is TGCGCCAGCAGCTTGACCCCTCCTAACTATGGCTACACCTTC.

In its sample, this clonotype was seen a few times. The chain joins TRBV6-5 to TRBJ1-4; TRBD1 matches at 9 bases. The CDR3 is 14 amino acids. With 6 bases clipped from V and 6 bases from J, the junction kept 5 bases outside the gene matches. Germline CDR1 is MNHEY and CDR2 is SVGAGI. Here the CDR3 reads CASSRGQGYEKLFF. The CDR3 DNA reads TGTGCCAGCAGCCGGGGACAGGGTTATGAAAAACTGTTTTTT.